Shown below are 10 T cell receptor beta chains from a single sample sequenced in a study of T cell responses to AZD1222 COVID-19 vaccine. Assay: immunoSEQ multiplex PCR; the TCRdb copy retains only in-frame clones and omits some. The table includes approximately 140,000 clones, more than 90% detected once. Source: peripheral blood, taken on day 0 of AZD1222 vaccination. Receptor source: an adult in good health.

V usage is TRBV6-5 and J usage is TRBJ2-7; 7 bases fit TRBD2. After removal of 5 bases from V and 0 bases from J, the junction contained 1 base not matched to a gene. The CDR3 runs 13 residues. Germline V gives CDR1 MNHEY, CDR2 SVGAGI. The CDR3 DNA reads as TGTGCCAGCAGTCGGGAGGCCTCCTACGAGCAGTACTTC. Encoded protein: CASSREASYEQYF.

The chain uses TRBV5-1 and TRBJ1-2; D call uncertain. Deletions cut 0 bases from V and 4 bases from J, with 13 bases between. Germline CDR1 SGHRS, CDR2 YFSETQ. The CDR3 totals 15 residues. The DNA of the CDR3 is TGCGCCAGCAGCTTGGCCGGCGGAAGGAGCTATGGCTACACCTTC. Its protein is CASSLAGGRSYGYTF.

This CDR3 reads CASSIRTSGTYNEQFF. For the CDR3, the DNA is TGTGCCAGTAGTATAAGGACTAGCGGAACCTACAATGAGCAGTTCTTC. The chain is built from TRBV19 and TRBJ2-1; 10 nucleotides align to TRBD2. Trimming at V came to 2 bases and at J to 2 bases, leaving 3 bases not matched to a gene. Germline V gene sequence: CDR1 LNHDA, CDR2 SQIVND (reference sequence). The CDR3 consists of 16 residues.

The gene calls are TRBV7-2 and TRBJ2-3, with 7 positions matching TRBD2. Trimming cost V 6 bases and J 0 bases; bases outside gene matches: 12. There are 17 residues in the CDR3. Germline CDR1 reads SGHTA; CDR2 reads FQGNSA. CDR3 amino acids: CASSQSLAATSTDTQYF. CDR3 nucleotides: TGTGCCAGCAGTCAAAGCCTAGCGGCAACTAGCACAGATACGCAGTATTTT.

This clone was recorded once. The CDR3 sequence is CASSPLREYEQYF. The CDR3 DNA sequence: TGTGCCAGCTCACCACTCAGGGAATACGAGCAGTACTTC. This chain joins TRBV18 and TRBJ2-7, with D maybe TRBD1 (5 bases). Germline V gives CDR1 KGHSH, CDR2 LQKENI. CDR3 length: 13 amino acids. V was pared by 1 base and J by 4 bases, with 8 bases between.

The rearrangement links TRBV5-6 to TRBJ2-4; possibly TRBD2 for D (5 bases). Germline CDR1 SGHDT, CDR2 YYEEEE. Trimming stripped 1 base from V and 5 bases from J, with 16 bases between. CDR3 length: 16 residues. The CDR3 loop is CASSLWRMGGENIQYF. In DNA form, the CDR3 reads TGTGCCAGCAGCTTGTGGAGGATGGGTGGGGAAAACATTCAGTACTTC.

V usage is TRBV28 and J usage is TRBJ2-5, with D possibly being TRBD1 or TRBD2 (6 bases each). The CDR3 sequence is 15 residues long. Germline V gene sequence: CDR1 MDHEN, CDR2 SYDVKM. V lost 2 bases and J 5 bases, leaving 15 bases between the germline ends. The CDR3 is CASSLPEGGGETQYF. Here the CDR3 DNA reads TGTGCCAGCAGTTTACCCGAGGGGGGCGGGGAGACCCAGTACTTC.

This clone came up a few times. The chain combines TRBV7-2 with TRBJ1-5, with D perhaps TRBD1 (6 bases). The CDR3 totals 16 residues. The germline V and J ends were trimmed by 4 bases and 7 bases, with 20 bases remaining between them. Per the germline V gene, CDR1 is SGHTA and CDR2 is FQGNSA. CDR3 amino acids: CASSSITGTISQPQHF. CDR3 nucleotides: TGTGCCAGCAGCTCAATAACCGGGACAATAAGCCAGCCCCAGCATTTT.

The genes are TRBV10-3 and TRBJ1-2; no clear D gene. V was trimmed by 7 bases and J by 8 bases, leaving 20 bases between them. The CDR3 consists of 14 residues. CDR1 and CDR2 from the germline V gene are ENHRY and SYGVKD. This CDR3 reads CAITPRREISGYTF. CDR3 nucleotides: TGTGCCATCACCCCAAGACGGGAGATATCGGGCTACACCTTC.

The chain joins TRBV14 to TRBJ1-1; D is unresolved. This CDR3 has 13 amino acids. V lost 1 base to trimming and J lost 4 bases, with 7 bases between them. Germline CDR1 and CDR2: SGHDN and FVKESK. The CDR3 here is CASSQGRITEAFF. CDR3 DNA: TGTGCCAGCAGCCAAGGACGGATCACTGAAGCTTTCTTT.